The 12 T cell receptor beta chains below were found in one sample sequenced in a study of breast tumors, draining lymph nodes, adjacent tissues. The lymph nodes were axillary draining lymph nodes from breast cancer patients. Via MiXCR, TCRdb re-called the multiplex PCR reads, giving one row per CDR3 protein. There are 150,000 to 250,000 distinct CDR3 sequences in the sample; approximately 33% occur only once, and approximately 4.5% lies in the top ten. Sequenced sample: axillary lymph node tissue. The receptors derive from a female donor with breast cancer. Some clones in this sample may be carry-over from other donors' samples.

As to this clonotype: Compared with germline, one end of the junction differs, possibly owing to a read error. The chain joins TRBV20-1 to TRBJ2-3; D might be TRBD1 or TRBD2, each matching 5 bases. Germline CDR1 is DFQATT and CDR2 is SNEGSKA (reference sequence). The CDR3 has 16 amino acids. The CDR3 loop is CNARGEGRISTDTQYF. The CDR3 DNA is TGCAATGCTAGAGGTGAGGGGCGGATTAGCACAGATACGCAGTATTTT.

This clonotype has a handful of counts. The junction departs from germline at one end; a sequencing error may be responsible. This chain uses TRBV6-2 or TRBV6-3 with TRBJ2-7; TRBD2 matches at 9 bases. Germline V gene lookup returns CDR1 MNHEY and CDR2 SVGEGT. The CDR3 has 19 residues. DNA for the CDR3: TGTGCCAGCAGTCACTCATTGGTAGCGGGAGACGTAAGTTACTACGAGCAGTACTTC. Its translation is CASSHSLVAGDVSYYEQYF.

Comments on this clonotype: A much larger clone differs by one base, so this may be a read error. This rearrangement joins TRBV5-6 to TRBJ2-7, with D uncertain. Trimming removed 5 bases at V and 0 bases at J, with 18 bases between. The CDR3 is 16 amino acids. The germline gives CDR1 SGHDT, CDR2 YYEEEE. CDR3 sequence reads: CASSFGTALRSYEQYF. The CDR3 bases are TGTGCCAGCAGTTTTGGCACGGCACTCCGCTCCTACGAGCAGTACTTC. The complete variable domain, with remaining parts taken from reference TRBV5-6 and TRBJ2-7, reads DAGVTQSPTHLIKTRGQQVTLRCSPKSGHDTVSWYQQALGQGPQFIFQYYEEEERQRGNFPDRFSGHQFPNYSSELNVNALLLGDSALYLCASSFGTALRSYEQYFGPGTRLTVT.

The sample holds a few counts of this clonotype. A much larger clonotype is one base distant, so this may be a read error. This sequence joins TRBV5-1 and TRBJ2-5; maybe TRBD1 (6 bases). Germline CDR1 reads SGHRS; CDR2 reads YFSETQ. The CDR3 runs 15 residues. The germline V and J ends were trimmed by 0 bases and 5 bases, with 14 bases remaining between them. CDR3: CASSLVSQGHETQYF. The CDR3 DNA follows: TGCGCCAGCAGCTTGGTGTCCCAGGGGCACGAGACCCAGTACTTC.

This clonotype was counted many times. The rearrangement uses TRBV20-1 and TRBJ2-7, with 9 bases matching TRBD1. CDR3 length: 16 residues. V shed 0 bases, J shed 3 bases, and the junction held 9 bases outside the gene matches. Germline CDR1 reads DFQATT; CDR2 reads SNEGSKA (reference sequence). CDR3 sequence reads: CSARDQGDRALYEQYF. The CDR3, as DNA: TGCAGTGCTAGAGATCAGGGGGACAGGGCCCTCTACGAGCAGTACTTC.

This clonotype has a count of ten or more. This chain uses TRBV7-2 with TRBJ1-2; possibly TRBD1 for D (5 bases). The germline V gene has CDR1 SGHTA and CDR2 FQGNSA. The CDR3 is made up of 15 amino acids. Trimming removed 4 bases from V and 4 bases from J, with 16 bases in between. CDR3 nucleotides: TGTGCCAGCAGCTCGTCCTGGGGACTCAGCTATGGCTACACCTTC. Its translation: CASSSSWGLSYGYTF.

V gene TRBV6-2 or TRBV6-3 combines with J gene TRBJ2-1; D is possibly TRBD2 (7 bases). Germline CDR1 is MNHEY and CDR2 is SVGEGT. V was trimmed by 0 bases and J by 2 bases, leaving 11 bases between them. CDR3 size: 16 residues. The CDR3 bases are TGTGCCAGCAGTTACTCGGGAGGGGGGACCTACAATGAGCAGTTCTTC. Protein: CASSYSGGGTYNEQFF.

This clonotype was found many times. The chain joins TRBV7-9 to TRBJ2-7; 10 bases agree with TRBD2. The CDR3 is 17 residues long. J lost 2 bases, V lost 0 bases, and 7 bases had no gene match. Germline CDR1 and CDR2: SEHNR and FQNEAQ (reference sequence). In DNA form, the CDR3 reads TGTGCCAGCAGCTTAGCGCTCGGTAGCGGGGGGCCCTACGAGCAGTACTTC. Encoded protein: CASSLALGSGGPYEQYF.

Note on this clonotype: Given a much more abundant clone one base away, this may be a read error. The missing conserved phenylalanine or tryptophan at the end of this CDR3 makes a read error likely. The V and J genes are TRBV6-1 and TRBJ1-5, with 9 bases lining up with TRBD1. This CDR3 region has 13 residues. Germline V gene data show CDR1 as MNHNS and CDR2 as SASEGT. V lost 11 bases, J lost 5 bases, and 7 bases stayed unmatched. The CDR3 DNA reads TGTGCCCGGGGGGGACAGGGTTATCAGCCCCAGCATTGT. Its protein is CARGGQGYQPQHC.

This clonotype was recorded at least ten times. CDR3 coding DNA: TGCGCCAGCAGTGAGTCGATAATTCTAGTCGCAGATACGCAGTATTTT. Encoded protein: CASSESIILVADTQYF. The V call is TRBV10-2, the J call TRBJ2-3; the D is unclear. The CDR3 covers 16 residues. CDR1 WSHSY and CDR2 SAAADI come from the germline V gene. Deletions cut 0 bases from V and 4 bases from J, with 14 bases between.

The rearrangement joins TRBV2 to TRBJ2-7, with D perhaps matching TRBD1 or TRBD2 (5 bases each). Germline V gene data show CDR1 as SNHLY and CDR2 as FYNNEI. This CDR3 spans 16 amino acids. Trimming shortened V by 4 bases and J by 3 bases, and 19 bases separated the two germline ends. Here the CDR3 reads CASSARPPGRSYEQYF. Here the CDR3 DNA reads TGTGCCAGCAGTGCTAGACCTCCGGGACGGAGCTACGAGCAGTACTTC. The entire variable domain, with the rest obtained from reference TRBV2 and TRBJ2-7, is as follows: EPEVTQTPSHQVTQMGQEVILRCVPISNHLYFYWYRQILGQKVEFLVSFYNNEISEKSEIFDDQFSVERPDGSNFTLKIRSTKLEDSAMYFCASSARPPGRSYEQYFGPGTRLTVT.

This clonotype was recorded at least ten times. V usage is TRBV20-1 and J usage is TRBJ2-5, with 7 bases aligning to TRBD2. V lost 1 base, J lost 4 bases, and 6 bases stayed unmatched. The CDR3 totals 14 residues. CDR1 and CDR2 (germline): DFQATT, SNEGSKA (reference sequence). The CDR3 DNA follows: TGCAGTGCTAGAGCTGGGCGGGGGAGAGAGACCCAGTACTTC. Its protein product is CSARAGRGRETQYF.